The 7 T cell receptor beta chains reported below all come from one sample, sequenced in a study of T cell responses to AZD1222 COVID-19 vaccine (dated by TCRdb to the early 2020s). Libraries were made using the immunoSEQ multiplex PCR assay. As stored in TCRdb, this immuneACCESS dataset retains in-frame rearrangements with V and J assigned. A fraction of the clones does not appear; measured against another copy, unresolved V genes explain less than half of the discrepancy, and the remainder lacks a known reason. Present in this sample are about 120,000 clones, 85% to 90% of which were seen just once. Approximately 8.1% of the sample rests with the top ten. The time point label for this specimen denotes: baseline before first vaccination. This material consisted of peripheral blood, taken on day 0 of AZD1222 vaccination. The receptor source for this set is an adult in good health.

This clone was seen a single time. The rearrangement links TRBV27 to TRBJ2-4; TRBD2 is a possible D gene (6 bases). The CDR3 length is 14 residues. Per germline, CDR1 MNHEY and CDR2 SMNVEV (reference sequence). V lost 2 bases to trimming and J lost 4 bases, with 9 bases between them. CDR3 bases: TGTGCCAGCAGTTTAAATGGGGGGAAAAACATTCAGTACTTC. Translated: CASSLNGGKNIQYF.

The chain joins TRBV7-9 to TRBJ1-1, with D possibly being TRBD1 (6 bases). CDR1 and CDR2 (germline): SEHNR, FQNEAQ (reference sequence). The CDR3 is made up of 17 amino acids. V lost 2 bases, J lost 5 bases, and 21 bases lay in between. CDR3 nucleotides: TGTGCCAGCAGCTTAAGGGGGTCGGGGGAGGCTCGGACTGAAGCTTTCTTT. Amino acid sequence: CASSLRGSGEARTEAFF.

CDR3 protein: CSASRVKAGGPWVNEQFF. CDR3 nucleotide sequence: TGCAGTGCTAGTCGGGTTAAAGCGGGAGGGCCCTGGGTGAATGAGCAGTTCTTC. This chain links TRBV20-1 with TRBJ2-1; 10 bases are shared with TRBD2. Germline loops: CDR1 DFQATT, CDR2 SNEGSKA (reference sequence). This CDR3 comprises 18 residues. Germline trimming cut 3 bases from V and 7 bases from J; bases unmatched to any gene: 18.

The CDR3: CAISEGLGISTDTQYF. The CDR3 DNA reads TGTGCCATCAGTGAGGGACTGGGGATTAGCACAGATACGCAGTATTTT. The rearrangement joins TRBV10-3 to TRBJ2-3, with D tentatively TRBD2 (5 bases). CDR1 is ENHRY, CDR2 SYGVKD, per germline. There are 16 residues in the CDR3. Trimming left V 2 bases short and J 0 bases short, with 12 bases between.

This clone has only a few counts. The chain uses TRBV7-2 and TRBJ1-4; D gene uncertain. Germline V CDR1 and CDR2: SGHTA, FQGNSA. With 1 base removed from V and 8 bases from J, the gap between germline ends came to 17 bases. The CDR3 contains 16 residues. The CDR3 is CASSLESAGPREKLFF. CDR3 sequence (DNA): TGTGCCAGCAGCTTAGAGTCGGCAGGCCCTCGAGAAAAACTGTTTTTT.

The J gene is TRBJ2-7, the V gene TRBV5-1; TRBD2 matches 7 bases. After removal of 4 bases from V and 3 bases from J, the junction contained 10 bases not matched to a gene. The CDR3 is 15 residues long. Germline V gene sequence: CDR1 SGHRS, CDR2 YFSETQ. CDR3 DNA sequence: TGCGCCAGCAGCCTCGAAGGGGAGCGGGGCTACGAGCAGTACTTC. Translation: CASSLEGERGYEQYF.

Here the CDR3 reads CASYRGGDTEAFF. The CDR3 bases are TGTGCCTCGTACAGGGGAGGGGACACTGAAGCTTTCTTT. This chain uses TRBV6-5 with TRBJ1-1; 7 nucleotides line up with TRBD1. The germline V gene has CDR1 MNHEY and CDR2 SVGAGI. The junction had 9 bases not matched to a gene; V was cut back by 11 bases and J by 3 bases. The CDR3 contains 13 residues.